This T cell receptor (beta chain) derives from a study of T cell responses to AZD1222 COVID-19 vaccine. Trimming removed 5 bases at V and 9 bases at J, with 14 bases between. CDR1 SEHNR and CDR2 FQNEAQ come from the germline V gene (reference sequence). The length of the CDR3 is 14 residues. Study-wide results and limits: Only a handful of AZD1222 recipients, six or seven in all, had baseline seropositivity. The sample set comprised mostly white British donors with more females, and clonal diversity was possibly underestimated. The breadth and depth of Spike-specific TCRs increased once two AZD1222 doses had been given.

Sequenced by immunoSEQ multiplex PCR; TCRdb stores in-frame clones only, minus some. The sample includes 95,000 to 100,000 clones, approximately 89% of them seen just once. In regard to this clone: Its antigen is currently unknown.

This chain joins TRBV7-9 and TRBJ1-6; D may be TRBD1 (5 bases). The specimen was peripheral blood, collected 28 days after the second AZD1222 dose. This receptor was taken from an adult who received the AZD1222 COVID-19 vaccine. DNA for the CDR3: TGTGCCAGCAGCCATGCCGGGGGAGGTTCACCCCTCCACTTT. Its protein product is CASSHAGGGSPLHF.